These 17 T cell receptor beta chains came from one sample sequenced in a study of blood T cell repertoires in COVID-19. TCRdb keeps only in-frame clones here, not all; method: immunoSEQ multiplex PCR. Of about 150,000 clones in the sample, 75% to 90% are singletons; the top ten hold approximately 3%. Sequences were obtained from peripheral blood. Receptor source: a woman aged 60-75 years with active COVID-19.

The V and J genes are TRBV9 and TRBJ2-3; D is possibly TRBD1 (6 bases). Trimming removed 2 bases from V and 5 bases from J, with 12 bases in between. Germline V CDR1 and CDR2: SGDLS, YYNGEE. The CDR3 contains 14 residues. This CDR3 is CASSVRGGIDTQYF. As DNA, the CDR3 is TGTGCCAGCAGCGTCAGGGGCGGAATAGATACGCAGTATTTT.

This clone was observed once. The chain couples TRBV12-3 or TRBV12-4 to TRBJ1-3; weak D call: TRBD1 (5 bases). This CDR3 is 12 amino acids long. V was pared by 9 bases and J by 3 bases, with 9 bases between. The CDR3 coding sequence is TGTGCCAGTAGCGGGGGTGGAAACACCATATATTTT. Its protein is CASSGGGNTIYF.

The rearrangement uses TRBV5-1 and TRBJ1-4; D call uncertain. Germline lookup yields CDR1 SGHRS and CDR2 YFSETQ. V dropped 3 bases and J dropped 7 bases, with 10 bases sitting between them. This CDR3 is built from 13 residues. The CDR3 bases are TGCGCCAGCAGCTCCCCGACGGGTGAAAAACTGTTTTTT. Its protein product is CASSSPTGEKLFF. Complete variable domain (other parts from reference TRBV5-1 and TRBJ1-4): KAGVTQTPRYLIKTRGQQVTLSCSPISGHRSVSWYQQTPGQGLQFLFEYFSETQRNKGNFPGRFSGRQFSNSRSEMNVSTLELGDSALYLCASSSPTGEKLFFGSGTQLSVL.

The chain carries TRBV28 and TRBJ1-2; D possibly corresponds to TRBD1 (6 bases). The germline CDR1 and CDR2 sequences are MDHEN and SYDVKM. The V end lost 6 bases, the J end lost 7 bases, and 18 bases lay between the germline ends. CDR3 size: 14 residues. Here the CDR3 DNA reads TGTGCCAGCAGGAAAGAGATACAGGGACGTGGCTACACCTTC. It yields the protein CASRKEIQGRGYTF.

J is TRBJ2-7 and V is TRBV4-3, with 7 nucleotides matching TRBD1. Losses at the gene ends were 2 bases for V and 2 bases for J; bases not matched to a gene: 6. Looked up from germline, CDR1 is LGHNA and CDR2 is YSLEER. The CDR3 covers 15 residues. In DNA form, the CDR3 reads TGCGCCAGCAGCCAAATGGTGACAGGGCCCTACGAGCAGTACTTC. Protein sequence: CASSQMVTGPYEQYF.

In nucleotides, the CDR3 is TGTGCCAGCAGCTTAGACCAGAACAGTCTAGGGGGAAAACTGTTTTTT. It translates to CASSLDQNSLGGKLFF. V and J are TRBV7-9 and TRBJ1-4; tentatively, D is TRBD1 (6 bases). CDR3 size: 16 residues. Germline assignment: CDR1 SEHNR and CDR2 FQNEAQ (reference sequence). The V end lost 1 base, the J end lost 10 bases, and 19 bases lay between the germline ends.

V gene TRBV20-1 combines with J gene TRBJ1-2; the match to TRBD1 covers 11 bases. Losses at the gene ends were 3 bases for V and 7 bases for J; bases not matched to a gene: 4. Germline assignment: CDR1 DFQATT and CDR2 SNEGSKA (reference sequence). The CDR3 has 13 residues. The CDR3 sequence is CSASGQGAPGYTF. The CDR3 DNA reads as TGCAGTGCTAGTGGACAGGGGGCGCCTGGCTACACCTTC.

The chain has TRBV19 and TRBJ1-5; a possible D gene is TRBD1 (5 bases). CDR3 size: 18 residues. CDR1 and CDR2 (germline): LNHDA, SQIVND (reference sequence). Trimming took off 1 base at V and 2 bases at J, with 18 bases between the two ends. CDR3 residues: CASSIVPQGVWGNQPQHF. CDR3 sequence (DNA): TGTGCCAGTAGTATAGTTCCCCAAGGGGTTTGGGGCAATCAGCCCCAGCATTTT.

The chain uses TRBV21-1 and TRBJ2-1; TRBD2, the D gene given by the table, was not confirmed from the DNA. TRBV21-1 is an annotated pseudogene. The CDR3 is 15 amino acids. The CDR3 DNA is TGTGCCAGCAGCAAGTCGGAGGAAGGCTACAATGAGCAGTTCTTC. Amino acid sequence: CASSKSEEGYNEQFF.

The chain couples TRBV3-1 (or the pseudogene TRBV3-2) to TRBJ2-1, with TRBD2 matching over 8 bases. J gave up 2 bases and V 4 bases, and 10 bases lay outside the gene matches. The CDR3 length is 17 residues. Germline V gene data show CDR1 as LGHDT and CDR2 as YNNKEL (reference sequence). The CDR3 region is CASSPYRVAGTYNEQFF. Written as DNA, the CDR3 is TGTGCCAGCAGCCCCTACCGGGTAGCGGGAACCTACAATGAGCAGTTCTTC.

The CDR3 reads CASSLFSGGRASYEQYF. Written as DNA, the CDR3 is TGTGCCAGCAGCTTGTTCTCAGGCGGGAGGGCATCCTACGAGCAGTACTTC. The chain employs TRBV5-8 and TRBJ2-7, with 9 bases aligning to TRBD2. This CDR3 comprises 17 residues. The germline gives CDR1 SGHTS, CDR2 YDEGEE. The junction had 9 bases not matched to a gene; V was cut back by 1 base and J by 1 base.

J is TRBJ2-5 and V is TRBV6-6, with D unclear. Trimming took off 5 bases at V and 2 bases at J, with 3 bases between the two ends. This CDR3 comprises 11 residues. CDR1 and CDR2 (germline): MNHNY, SVGAGI (reference sequence). The CDR3 DNA reads as TGTGCCAGCAGTGCGCAAGAGACCCAGTACTTC. This gives the protein CASSAQETQYF.

The gene calls are TRBV27 and TRBJ1-5, with 7 bases aligning to TRBD1. After removal of 6 bases from V and 0 bases from J, the junction contained 5 bases not matched to a gene. CDR3 size: 15 residues. Germline V CDR1 and CDR2: MNHEY, SMNVEV (reference sequence). The CDR3 region has the DNA TGTGCCAGCAGGGCGGGACAGAATAGCAATCAGCCCCAGCATTTT. It specifies CASRAGQNSNQPQHF.

This clone appeared a single time. The genes are TRBV30 and TRBJ2-1, with 8 positions matching TRBD2. Germline-derived CDR1 and CDR2 are GTSNPN and SVGIG (reference sequence). This CDR3 is built from 15 residues. After removal of 4 bases from V and 4 bases from J, the junction contained 9 bases not matched to a gene. The CDR3 sequence: CAWMDPGTSYNEQFF. The CDR3 nucleotides are TGTGCCTGGATGGACCCCGGGACTAGTTACAATGAGCAGTTCTTC. The variable domain in full, completed from reference TRBV30 and TRBJ2-1, reads SQTIHQWPATLVQPVGSPLSLECTVEGTSNPNLYWYRQAAGRGLQLLFYSVGIGQISSEVPQNLSASRPQDRQFILSSKKLLLSDSGFYLCAWMDPGTSYNEQFFGPGTRLTVL.

This sequence joins TRBV7-2 and TRBJ2-7; 10 positions match TRBD2. The CDR3 contains 14 residues. J lost 6 bases, V lost 4 bases, and 6 bases had no gene match. Germline V gene lookup returns CDR1 SGHTA and CDR2 FQGNSA. For the CDR3, the DNA is TGTGCCAGCAGCTCAGCGGGAGGGCCGTTCGAGCAGTACTTC. Encoded protein: CASSSAGGPFEQYF. The complete variable domain, with remaining parts taken from reference TRBV7-2 and TRBJ2-7, reads GAGVSQSPSNKVTEKGKDVELRCDPISGHTALYWYRQSLGQGLEFLIYFQGNSAPDKSGLPSDRFSAERTGGSVSTLTIQRTQQEDSAVYLCASSSAGGPFEQYFGPGTRLTVT.

Many counts were recorded for this clone. This chain uses TRBV13 with TRBJ1-2, with 10 bases that match TRBD1. The CDR3 is 15 residues long. V was pared by 6 bases and J by 8 bases, with 12 bases of the junction left unmatched. Germline CDR1 and CDR2: PRHDT and FYEKMQ (reference sequence). The CDR3 DNA sequence: TGTGCCAGCAGACGCCGACAGGGGGCGTTGGGGGGCTACACCTTC. Its protein product is CASRRRQGALGGYTF.

The chain combines TRBV27 with TRBJ2-7; 8 bases match TRBD1. CDR1 and CDR2 from the germline V gene are MNHEY and SMNVEV (reference sequence). After removal of 5 bases from V and 0 bases from J, the junction contained 6 bases not matched to a gene. There are 15 residues in the CDR3. The CDR3: CASSIRQGSSYEQYF. DNA of the CDR3: TGTGCCAGCAGTATACGACAGGGGAGCTCCTACGAGCAGTACTTC.